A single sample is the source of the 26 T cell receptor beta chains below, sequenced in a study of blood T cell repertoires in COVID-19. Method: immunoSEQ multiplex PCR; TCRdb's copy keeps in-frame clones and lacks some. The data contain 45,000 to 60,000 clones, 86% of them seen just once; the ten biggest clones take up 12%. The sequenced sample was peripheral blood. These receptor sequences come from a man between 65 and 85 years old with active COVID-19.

The CDR3 DNA follows: TGTGCCAGCTCACCAGGGGGCGTGAGACAGAGGTACCAAGAGACCCAGTACTTC. Translation gives CASSPGGVRQRYQETQYF. The chain employs TRBV18 and TRBJ2-5, with D perhaps matching TRBD1 (6 bases). The CDR3 has 18 amino acids. The V gene lost 2 bases and the J gene lost 0 bases, with 19 bases spanning the gap. The germline V gene has CDR1 KGHSH and CDR2 LQKENI.

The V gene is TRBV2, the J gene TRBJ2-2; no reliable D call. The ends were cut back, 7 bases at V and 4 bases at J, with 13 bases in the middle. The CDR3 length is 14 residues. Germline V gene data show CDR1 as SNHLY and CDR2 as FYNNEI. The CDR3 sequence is CASKATDPTGELFF. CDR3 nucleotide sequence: TGTGCCAGCAAGGCCACAGACCCCACCGGGGAGCTGTTTTTT. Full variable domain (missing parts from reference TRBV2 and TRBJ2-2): EPEVTQTPSHQVTQMGQEVILRCVPISNHLYFYWYRQILGQKVEFLVSFYNNEISEKSEIFDDQFSVERPDGSNFTLKIRSTKLEDSAMYFCASKATDPTGELFFGEGSRLTVL.

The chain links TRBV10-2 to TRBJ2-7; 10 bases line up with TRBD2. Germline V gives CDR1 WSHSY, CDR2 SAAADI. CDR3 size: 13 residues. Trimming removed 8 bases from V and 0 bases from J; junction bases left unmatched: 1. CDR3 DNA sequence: TGCGCCAGCGGACTAGCGGCCTCCTACGAGCAGTACTTC. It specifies CASGLAASYEQYF.

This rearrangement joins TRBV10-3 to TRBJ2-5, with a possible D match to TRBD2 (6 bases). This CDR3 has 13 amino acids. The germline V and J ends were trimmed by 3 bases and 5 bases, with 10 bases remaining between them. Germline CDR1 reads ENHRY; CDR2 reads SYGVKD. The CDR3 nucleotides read TGTGCCATCAGTGACATCCGGGGGGAGACCCAGTACTTC. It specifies CAISDIRGETQYF.

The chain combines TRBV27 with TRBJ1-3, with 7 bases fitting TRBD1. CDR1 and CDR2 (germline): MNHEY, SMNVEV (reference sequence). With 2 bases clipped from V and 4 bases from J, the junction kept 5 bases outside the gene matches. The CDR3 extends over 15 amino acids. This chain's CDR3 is CASSLGGGTGNTIYF. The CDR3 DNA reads TGTGCCAGCAGTTTAGGAGGGGGCACAGGAAACACCATATATTTT.

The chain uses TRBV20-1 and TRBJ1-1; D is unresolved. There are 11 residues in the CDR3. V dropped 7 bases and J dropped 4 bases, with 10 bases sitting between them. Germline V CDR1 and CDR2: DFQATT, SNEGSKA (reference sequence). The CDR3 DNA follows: TGCAGTGTTAAAAAAATCACTGAAGCTTTCTTT. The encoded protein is CSVKKITEAFF.

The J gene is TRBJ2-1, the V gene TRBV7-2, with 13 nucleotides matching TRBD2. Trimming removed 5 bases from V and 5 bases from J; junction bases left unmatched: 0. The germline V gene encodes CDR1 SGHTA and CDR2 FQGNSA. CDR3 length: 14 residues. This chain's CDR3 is CASSTSGGDNEQFF. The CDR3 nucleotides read TGTGCCAGCAGCACTAGCGGGGGGGACAATGAGCAGTTCTTC. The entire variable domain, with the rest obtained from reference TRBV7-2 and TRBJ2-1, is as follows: GAGVSQSPSNKVTEKGKDVELRCDPISGHTALYWYRQSLGQGLEFLIYFQGNSAPDKSGLPSDRFSAERTGGSVSTLTIQRTQQEDSAVYLCASSTSGGDNEQFFGPGTRLTVL.

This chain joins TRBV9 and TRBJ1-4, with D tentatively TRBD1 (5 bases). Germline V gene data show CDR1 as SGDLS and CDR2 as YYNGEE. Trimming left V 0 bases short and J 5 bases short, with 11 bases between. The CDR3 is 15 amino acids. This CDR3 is CASSVATGGNEKLFF. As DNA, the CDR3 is TGTGCCAGCAGCGTAGCTACCGGGGGGAATGAAAAACTGTTTTTT.

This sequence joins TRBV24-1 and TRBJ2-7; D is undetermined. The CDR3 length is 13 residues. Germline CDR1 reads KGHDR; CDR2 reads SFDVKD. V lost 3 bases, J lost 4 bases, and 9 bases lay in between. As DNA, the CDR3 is TGTGCCACCAGTGATCCCCCCTCGTACGAGCAGTACTTC. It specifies CATSDPPSYEQYF.

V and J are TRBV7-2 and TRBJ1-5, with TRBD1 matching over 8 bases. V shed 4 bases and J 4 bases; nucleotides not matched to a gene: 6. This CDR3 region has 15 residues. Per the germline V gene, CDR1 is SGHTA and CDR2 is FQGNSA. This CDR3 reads CASSSGQVGNQPQHF. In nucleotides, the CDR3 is TGTGCCAGCAGCTCGGGACAGGTGGGGAATCAGCCCCAGCATTTT.

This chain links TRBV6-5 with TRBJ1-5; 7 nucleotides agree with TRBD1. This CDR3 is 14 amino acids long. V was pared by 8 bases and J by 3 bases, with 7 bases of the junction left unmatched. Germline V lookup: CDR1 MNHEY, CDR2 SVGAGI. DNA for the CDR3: TGTGCCAGCTCAGGGACAGATGCCAATCAGCCCCAGCATTTT. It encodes CASSGTDANQPQHF.

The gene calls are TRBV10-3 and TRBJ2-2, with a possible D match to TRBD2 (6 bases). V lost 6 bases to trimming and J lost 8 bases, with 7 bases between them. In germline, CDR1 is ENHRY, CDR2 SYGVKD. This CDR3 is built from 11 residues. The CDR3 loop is CAISGGGELFF. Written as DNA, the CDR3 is TGTGCCATCAGCGGGGGAGGGGAGCTGTTTTTT.

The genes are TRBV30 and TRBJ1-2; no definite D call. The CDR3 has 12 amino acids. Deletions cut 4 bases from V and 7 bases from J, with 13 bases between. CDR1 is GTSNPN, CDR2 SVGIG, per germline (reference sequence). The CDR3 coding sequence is TGTGCCTGGACCCCGGGTCTTGGTGGCTACACCTTC. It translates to CAWTPGLGGYTF.

Here the CDR3 DNA reads TGTGCCAGCAGTGATCAACCGGGAGCCGGGAACTATGGCTACACCTTC. Its protein product is CASSDQPGAGNYGYTF. The gene calls are TRBV6-1 and TRBJ1-2; no firm D call. The CDR3 totals 16 residues. V lost 3 bases and J lost 2, with 16 bases in between. Germline V lookup: CDR1 MNHNS, CDR2 SASEGT.

The CDR3 spells CASSAPGVLDTQYF. In DNA form, the CDR3 reads TGTGCCAGCAGCGCCCCAGGGGTCCTGGATACGCAGTATTTT. V and J are TRBV9 and TRBJ2-3; D is perhaps TRBD1 (6 bases). V gave up 3 bases and J gave up 6 bases, with 14 bases separating them. Looked up from germline, CDR1 is SGDLS and CDR2 is YYNGEE. The CDR3 runs 14 residues.

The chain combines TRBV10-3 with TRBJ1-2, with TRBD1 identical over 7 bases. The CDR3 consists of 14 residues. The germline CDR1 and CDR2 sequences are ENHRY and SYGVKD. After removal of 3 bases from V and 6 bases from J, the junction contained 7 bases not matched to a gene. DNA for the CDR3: TGTGCCATCAGTGAAGCAGGGGGAGAGGATGGCTACACCTTC. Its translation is CAISEAGGEDGYTF.

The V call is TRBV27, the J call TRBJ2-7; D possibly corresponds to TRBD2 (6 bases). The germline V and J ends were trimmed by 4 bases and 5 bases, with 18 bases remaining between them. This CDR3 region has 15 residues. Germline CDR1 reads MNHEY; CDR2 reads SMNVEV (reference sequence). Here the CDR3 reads CASSSPGRFKDEQYF. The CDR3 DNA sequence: TGTGCCAGCAGTTCGCCAGGGAGGTTTAAAGACGAGCAGTACTTC.

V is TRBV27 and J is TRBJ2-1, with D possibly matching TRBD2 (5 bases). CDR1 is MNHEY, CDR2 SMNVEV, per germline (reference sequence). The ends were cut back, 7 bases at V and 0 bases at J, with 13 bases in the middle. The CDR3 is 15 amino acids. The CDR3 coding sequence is TGTGCCAGCACGCCGGGGTCGAGCTCCTACAATGAGCAGTTCTTC. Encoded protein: CASTPGSSSYNEQFF.

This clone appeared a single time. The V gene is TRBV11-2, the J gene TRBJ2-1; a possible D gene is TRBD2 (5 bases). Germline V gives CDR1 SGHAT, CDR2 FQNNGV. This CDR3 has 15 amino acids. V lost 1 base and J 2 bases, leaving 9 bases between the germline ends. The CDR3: CASSLGGSTYNEQFF. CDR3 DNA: TGTGCCAGCAGCTTAGGCGGGTCCACCTACAATGAGCAGTTCTTC.

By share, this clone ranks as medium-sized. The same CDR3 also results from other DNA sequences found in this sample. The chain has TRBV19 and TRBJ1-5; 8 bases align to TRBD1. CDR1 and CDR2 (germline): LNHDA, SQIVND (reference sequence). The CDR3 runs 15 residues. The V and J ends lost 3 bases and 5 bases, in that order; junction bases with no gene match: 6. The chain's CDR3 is CASSIQGASYQPQHF. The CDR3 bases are TGTGCCAGTAGTATTCAGGGGGCCAGTTATCAGCCCCAGCATTTT.

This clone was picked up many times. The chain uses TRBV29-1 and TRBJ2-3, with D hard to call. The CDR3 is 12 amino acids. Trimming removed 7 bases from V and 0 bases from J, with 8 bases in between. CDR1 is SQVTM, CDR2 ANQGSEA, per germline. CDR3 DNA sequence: TGCAGCGCGGAGACTAGCACAGATACGCAGTATTTT. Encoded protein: CSAETSTDTQYF.

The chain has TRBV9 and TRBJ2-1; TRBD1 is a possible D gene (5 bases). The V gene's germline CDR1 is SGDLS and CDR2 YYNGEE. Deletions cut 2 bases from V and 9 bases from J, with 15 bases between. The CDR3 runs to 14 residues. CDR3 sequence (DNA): TGTGCCAGCAGCGTGGCAGGAAGGCAGGGTGAGCAGTTCTTC. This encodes CASSVAGRQGEQFF. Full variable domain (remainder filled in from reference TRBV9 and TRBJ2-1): DSGVTQTPKHLITATGQRVTLRCSPRSGDLSVYWYQQSLDQGLQFLIQYYNGEERAKGNILERFSAQQFPDLHSELNLSSLELGDSALYFCASSVAGRQGEQFFGPGTRLTVL.

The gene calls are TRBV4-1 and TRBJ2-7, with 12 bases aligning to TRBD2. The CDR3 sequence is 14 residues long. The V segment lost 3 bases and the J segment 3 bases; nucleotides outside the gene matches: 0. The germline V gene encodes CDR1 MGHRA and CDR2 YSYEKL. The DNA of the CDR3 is TGCGCCAGCAGCCAGACTAGCGGGGGCTACGAGCAGTACTTC. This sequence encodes CASSQTSGGYEQYF.

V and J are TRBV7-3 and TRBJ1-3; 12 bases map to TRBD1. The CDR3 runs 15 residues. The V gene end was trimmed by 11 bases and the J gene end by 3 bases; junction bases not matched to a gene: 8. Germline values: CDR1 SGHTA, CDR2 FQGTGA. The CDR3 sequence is CAGSGTGGCGNTIYF. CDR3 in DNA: TGTGCCGGCTCCGGGACAGGGGGCTGTGGAAACACCATATATTTT.

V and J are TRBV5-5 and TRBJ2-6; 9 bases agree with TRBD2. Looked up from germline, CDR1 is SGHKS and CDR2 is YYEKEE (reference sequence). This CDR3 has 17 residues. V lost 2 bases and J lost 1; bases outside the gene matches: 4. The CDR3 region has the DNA TGTGCCAGCAGCTTCCTAGCGGGGCCATCTGGGGCCAACGTCCTGACTTTC. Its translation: CASSFLAGPSGANVLTF.

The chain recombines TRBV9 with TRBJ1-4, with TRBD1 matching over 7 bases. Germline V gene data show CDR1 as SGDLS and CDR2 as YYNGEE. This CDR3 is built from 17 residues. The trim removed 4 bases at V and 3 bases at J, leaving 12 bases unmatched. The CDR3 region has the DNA TGTGCCAGCAGCCCCACTCTCCGGGGACAGTCTAATGAAAAACTGTTTTTT. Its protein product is CASSPTLRGQSNEKLFF. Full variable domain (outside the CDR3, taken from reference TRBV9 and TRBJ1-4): DSGVTQTPKHLITATGQRVTLRCSPRSGDLSVYWYQQSLDQGLQFLIQYYNGEERAKGNILERFSAQQFPDLHSELNLSSLELGDSALYFCASSPTLRGQSNEKLFFGSGTQLSVL.